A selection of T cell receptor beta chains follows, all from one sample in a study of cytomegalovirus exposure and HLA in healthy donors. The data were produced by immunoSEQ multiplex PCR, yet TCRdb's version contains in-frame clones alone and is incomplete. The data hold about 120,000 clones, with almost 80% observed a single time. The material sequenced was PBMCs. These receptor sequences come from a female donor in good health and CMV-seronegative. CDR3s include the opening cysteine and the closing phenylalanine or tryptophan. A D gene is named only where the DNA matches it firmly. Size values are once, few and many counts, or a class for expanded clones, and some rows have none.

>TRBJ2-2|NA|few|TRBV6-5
TGTGCCAGCAGTTACCGGGAGTTCACCGGGGAGCTGTTTTTT
CASSYREFTGELFF
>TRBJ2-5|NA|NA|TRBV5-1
TGCGCCAGCAGCTTCCTAGGCCAAGAGACCCAGTACTTC
CASSFLGQETQYF
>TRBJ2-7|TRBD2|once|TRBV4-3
TGCGCCAGCAGCCGGAGGGCTAGCGGGAGCTCCTACGAGCAGTACTTC
CASSRRASGSSYEQYF
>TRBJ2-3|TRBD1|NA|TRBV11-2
TGTGCCAGCAGCTACCGACAGGGGGCGACAGATACGCAGTATTTT
CASSYRQGATDTQYF
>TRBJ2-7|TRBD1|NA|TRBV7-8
TGTGCCAGCAGCTGGACAGGGCAGTCCTACGAGCAGTACTTC
CASSWTGQSYEQYF
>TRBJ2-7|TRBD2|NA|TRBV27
TGTGCCAGCAGCGGGACTACGGGGTCAATCTACGAGCAGTACTTC
CASSGTTGSIYEQYF
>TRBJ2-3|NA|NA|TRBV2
TGTGCCAGCAGTCTGGGCTATCGCGCAGATACGCAGTATTTT
CASSLGYRADTQYF
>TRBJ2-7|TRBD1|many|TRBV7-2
TGTGCCAGCAGCTTAGGACAGGGTCCCGAGCAGTACTTC
CASSLGQGPEQYF
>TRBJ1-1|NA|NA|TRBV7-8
TGTGCCAGCACCGAAGGGGAGGGAGGCACTGAAGCTTTCTTT
CASTEGEGGTEAFF
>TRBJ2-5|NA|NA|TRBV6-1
TGTGCCAGCAGCACTAGCGGGACAGGGGAGACCCAGTACTTC
CASSTSGTGETQYF
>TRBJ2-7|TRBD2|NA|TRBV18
TGTGCCAGCTCACCCGGGACTAGCTTCGACGAGCAGTACTTC
CASSPGTSFDEQYF
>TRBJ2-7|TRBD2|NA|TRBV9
TGTGCCAGCAGCGTAGCGCCTAGCGGGTCCTACGAGCAGTACTTC
CASSVAPSGSYEQYF
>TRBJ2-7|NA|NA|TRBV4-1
TGCGCCAGCAGCCAAGTTTTTCACAGGGAGAAGGACGAGCAGTACTTC
CASSQVFHREKDEQYF
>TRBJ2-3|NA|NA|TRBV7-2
TGTGCCAGCAGCTTACAGCTAGCCCGGGCAGATACGCAGTATTTT
CASSLQLARADTQYF
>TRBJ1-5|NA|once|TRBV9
TGTGCCAGCAGCCACCCTCGAGCAGGGGTGATCCTAAGCTCTCAGCCCCAGCATTTT
CASSHPRAGVILSSQPQHF
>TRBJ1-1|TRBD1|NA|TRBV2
TGTGCCAGCAGTGGGGACAGGAGGAGGAACACTGAAGCTTTCTTT
CASSGDRRRNTEAFF
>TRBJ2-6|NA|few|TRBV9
TGTGCCAGCAGCGGAAAGAACGGAGGGGGCTTTGGGGCCAACGTCCTGACTTTC
CASSGKNGGGFGANVLTF
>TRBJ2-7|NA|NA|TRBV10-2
TGCGCCAGCAGTGCACAGGGTTACGAGCAGTACTTC
CASSAQGYEQYF
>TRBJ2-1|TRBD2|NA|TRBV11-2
TGTGCCAGCAGCTCTATAGCGGGAGGGAACTACAATGAGCAGTTCTTC
CASSSIAGGNYNEQFF
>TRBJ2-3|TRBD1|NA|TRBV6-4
TGTGCCAGCAGTGACGGGACAGGGGGCACAGATACGCAGTATTTT
CASSDGTGGTDTQYF
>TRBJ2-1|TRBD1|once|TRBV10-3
TGTGCCATCAGTGAGGGACAGGGATACAATGAGCAGTTCTTC
CAISEGQGYNEQFF
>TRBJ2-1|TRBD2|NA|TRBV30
TGTGCCTGGAGTGCCCGTATGGGAGCGGGAGAGGTAGAAGATGAGCAGTTCTTC
CAWSARMGAGEVEDEQFF
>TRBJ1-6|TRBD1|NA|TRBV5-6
TGTGCCAGCAGCCGGACAGGGATCGGTTCACCCCTCCACTTT
CASSRTGIGSPLHF
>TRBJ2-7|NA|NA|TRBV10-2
TGCGCCAGCAGGACAAACGGGGGTTCCTACGAGCAGTACTTC
CASRTNGGSYEQYF
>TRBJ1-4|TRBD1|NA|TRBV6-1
TGTGCCAGCACCTCGACAGGGGGCGCGGAAAAACTGTTTTTT
CASTSTGGAEKLFF
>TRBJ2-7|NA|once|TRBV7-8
TGTGCCAGCAGCTTGGAGGGTCCCCAAGCGGTTAGCTCCTACGAGCAGTACTTC
CASSLEGPQAVSSYEQYF
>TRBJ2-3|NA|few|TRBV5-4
TGTGCCAGCAGACTAGACATAAGCACAGATACGCAGTATTTT
CASRLDISTDTQYF
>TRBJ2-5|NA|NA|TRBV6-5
TGTGCCAGCAGTTACTCTGGGAGGAAAGAGACCCAGTACTTC
CASSYSGRKETQYF
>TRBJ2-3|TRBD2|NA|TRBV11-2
TGTGCCAGCCGGGGATTAAATAGCGGGAGGATGGAGACGGATACGCAGTATTTT
CASRGLNSGRMETDTQYF
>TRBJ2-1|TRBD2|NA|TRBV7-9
TGTGCCAGCAGCTCCAGGACTAGCGGCGTATACAATGAGCAGTTCTTC
CASSSRTSGVYNEQFF
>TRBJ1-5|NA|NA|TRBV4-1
TGCGCCAGCAGCCAAGATCTGGCGGTTGGCAATCAGCCCCAGCATTTT
CASSQDLAVGNQPQHF
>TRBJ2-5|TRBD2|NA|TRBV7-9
TGTGCCAGCAGCCCTCCGGGACTAGCGCTGCAAGAGACCCAGTACTTC
CASSPPGLALQETQYF
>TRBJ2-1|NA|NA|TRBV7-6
TGTGCCAGCAGCTTAAGGAGGACCTCCTACAATGAGCAGTTCTTC
CASSLRRTSYNEQFF
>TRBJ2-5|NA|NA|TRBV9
TGTGCCAGCAGCGTAAGATGGGGGGCGGGAGAGGAGACCCAGTACTTC
CASSVRWGAGEETQYF
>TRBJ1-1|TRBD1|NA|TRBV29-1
TGCAGCGTTTTGTCCCGGGACAGGAACACTGAAGCTTTCTTT
CSVLSRDRNTEAFF
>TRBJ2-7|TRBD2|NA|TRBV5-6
TGTGCCAGCAGCTTGGCCAAGAGGGAGCGGGGATCCTACGAGCAGTACTTC
CASSLAKRERGSYEQYF
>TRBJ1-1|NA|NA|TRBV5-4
TGTGCCAGCAGCTCGGGACATCCGAACACTGAAGCTTTCTTT
CASSSGHPNTEAFF
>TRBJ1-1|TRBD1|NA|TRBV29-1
TGCAGCGTTGAAAAGTTGGCAGGGGGCTTCGGCACTGAAGCTTTCTTT
CSVEKLAGGFGTEAFF
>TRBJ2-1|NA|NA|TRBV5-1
TGCGCCAGCAGCGGCACTAGTTTCTCCTACAATGAGCAGTTCTTC
CASSGTSFSYNEQFF